This T cell receptor beta chain was documented in a study of T cells in Graves' hyperthyroidism and ophthalmopathy. The V and J ends lost 5 bases and 8 bases, in that order; junction bases with no gene match: 4. Germline CDR1 SGHDT, CDR2 YYEEEE. The CDR3 is 13 residues long. The source material, RNA transcripts, was used to amplify TCR beta CDR3 regions. In the first-round RT-PCR of the TCR CDR3, the HTBI primer set was used. TCRdb ran MiXCR on the multiplex PCR reads and lists one entry per CDR3 protein. Of roughly 570,000 distinct CDR3 sequences listed, about a sixth are singletons. This clonotype came up a few times. Graves' hyperthyroidism without ophthalmopathy progression within 18 months was termed stable. Participants, patients aged 18 to 65, had newly diagnosed hyperthyroidism with a duration under 2 months. Exclusion of patients followed from uncontrolled infection, other autoimmune disease, pregnancy or lactation.

The receptor comes from a woman aged 25 to 45 with Graves' hyperthyroidism. Sequencing was carried out using blood. The chain joins TRBV5-6 to TRBJ1-5; TRBD1 agrees at 10 bases. CDR3 DNA: TGTGCCAGCAGGACAGGGGGCGTCGAGCCCCAGCATTTT. The encoded protein is CASRTGGVEPQHF.